The present T cell receptor beta chain was sequenced within a study of blood T cell repertoires in COVID-19. Across the study: The samples span acute and convalescent COVID-19 from the United States, Italy and Spain. From T cells, B-cell-depleted T cells, or PBMCs came the material, which was cDNA or gDNA.

In the original processing: How many nucleated cells were present was estimated from reference gene primer amplification. Produced via immunoSEQ multiplex PCR; TCRdb's table is partial and in-frame only. V and J calls and clone size are given by that table; D and trimming were obtained from the DNA. The data contain hundreds of thousands of clones, 86% of them singletons. The CDR3 loop spans 14 amino acids. Between the trimmed V and J ends, which lost 6 bases and 2 bases, there was a span of 11 bases. CDR1 and CDR2 from the germline V gene are MNHEY and SVGEGT. The chain couples TRBV6-2 or TRBV6-3 to TRBJ1-5; maybe TRBD1 (6 bases). This sequence was found in a woman aged 25 to 39 who had recovered from COVID-19. Sequencing input: peripheral blood. The chain's CDR3 is CASSSRGGNQPQHF. The CDR3 DNA reads TGTGCCAGCAGCTCCAGGGGAGGCAATCAGCCCCAGCATTTT.